This TCR beta chain appears in the sequencing data of a study of Graves' ophthalmopathy and Graves' hyperthyroidism. CDR1 and CDR2 (germline): SNHLY, FYNNEI. V dropped 6 bases and J dropped 1 base, with 15 bases sitting between them. CDR3 size: 15 residues. This clonotype was picked up many times. The TCR beta CDR3 regions underwent amplification from RNA transcripts. The library came from an HTBI-primed first-round RT-PCR and a second-round multiplex PCR. TCRdb re-called the multiplex PCR reads through MiXCR, storing one row per CDR3 protein. This table holds around 1.1 million distinct CDR3 sequences, less than 45% found once.

Material: peripheral blood or thyroid tissue (not recorded which). This sequence originates from an adult man with Graves' hyperthyroidism. The V call is TRBV2, the J call TRBJ1-1, with D possibly matching TRBD1 (5 bases). CDR3 bases: TGTGCCAGCAGCGCCGCGGGGACCTCGAACACTGAAGCTTTCTTT. Its protein is CASSAAGTSNTEAFF.